The rows below give T cell receptor beta chains drawn from one sample of a study of T cell responses to AZD1222 COVID-19 vaccine. The protocol was immunoSEQ multiplex PCR, while the TCRdb copy is restricted to in-frame clones and leaves out a portion. Its table records 150,000 or so clones. The source material was peripheral blood. The source is an adult in good health. CDR3s include the opening cysteine and the closing phenylalanine or tryptophan. The D gene is left open where the match is weak.

d_gene	v_gene	j_gene	CDR3aa	CDR3nt
.	TRBV6-5	TRBJ1-4	CASSSVNRDNEKLFF	TGTGCCAGCAGTTCTGTCAACCGTGATAATGAAAAACTGTTTTTT
.	TRBV6-5	TRBJ2-2	CASKLGNTGELFF	TGTGCCAGCAAGTTGGGAAACACCGGGGAGCTGTTTTTT
.	TRBV11-2	TRBJ1-2	CASSSWTAGNYGYTF	TGTGCCAGCAGCTCCTGGACAGCGGGGAACTATGGCTACACCTTC
.	TRBV2	TRBJ1-2	CASSGDTYYGYTF	TGTGCCAGCAGTGGGGACACCTACTATGGCTACACCTTC
TRBD1	TRBV7-2	TRBJ1-1	CASSARGLGTEAFF	TGTGCCAGCAGCGCCAGGGGGCTTGGTACTGAAGCTTTCTTT
TRBD1	TRBV28	TRBJ1-2	CASSKTGTGEGGYTF	TGTGCCAGCAGTAAAACCGGGACAGGGGAAGGGGGCTACACCTTC
.	TRBV4-1	TRBJ1-1	CASRGPLKNTEAFF	TGCGCCAGCAGGGGACCGCTTAAGAACACTGAAGCTTTCTTT
TRBD2	TRBV6-6	TRBJ2-1	CASSPIAGEQFF	TGTGCCAGCAGCCCCATAGCGGGGGAGCAGTTCTTC
.	TRBV7-2	TRBJ2-7	CASSPGPGYEQYF	TGTGCCAGCAGCCCAGGGCCCGGTTACGAGCAGTACTTC
.	TRBV6-6	TRBJ2-1	CASSYGEGRGNNEQFF	TGTGCCAGCAGTTACGGCGAAGGCAGGGGCAACAATGAGCAGTTCTTC
.	TRBV19	TRBJ1-1	CASSIRGRTAGRSTSNTEAFF	TGTGCCAGTAGTATAAGGGGTCGGACAGCAGGAAGGAGCACCTCTAACACTGAAGCTTTCTTT
TRBD1	TRBV3-1/TRBV3-2	TRBJ2-7	CASSWTGGIYEQYF	TGTGCCAGCAGCTGGACAGGGGGAATCTACGAGCAGTACTTC
.	TRBV5-6	TRBJ2-2	CASTPRAVGTGELFF	TGTGCCAGCACCCCCAGGGCCGTTGGGACCGGGGAGCTGTTTTTT
TRBD1	TRBV15	TRBJ1-1	CATSRRDRGRVNTEAFF	TGTGCCACCAGCAGAAGAGACAGGGGAAGAGTGAACACTGAAGCTTTCTTT
.	TRBV2	TRBJ2-1	CASRDNSYNEQFF	TGTGCCAGCCGGGACAACTCCTACAATGAGCAGTTCTTC
TRBD2	TRBV12-5	TRBJ2-1	CASGLVPGGLAGGTKVNEQFF	TGTGCTAGTGGTTTGGTACCCGGAGGACTAGCGGGGGGCACGAAAGTCAATGAGCAGTTCTTC
TRBD1	TRBV28	TRBJ2-1	CASSSAGTGDNLNEQFF	TGTGCCAGCAGCAGCGCCGGGACAGGGGACAACCTCAATGAGCAGTTCTTC
.	TRBV27	TRBJ2-1	CASSFILSSYNEQFF	TGTGCCAGCAGTTTTATCTTGAGCTCCTACAATGAGCAGTTCTTC
TRBD1	TRBV5-4	TRBJ1-1	CASSLRTGRNTEAFF	TGTGCCAGCAGCTTAAGGACAGGGAGGAACACTGAAGCTTTCTTT